This T cell receptor (beta chain) was obtained from a study of control samples from healthy donors and cancer patients. Profiling relied on immunoSEQ multiplex PCR, and the TCRdb table lists in-frame clones only, not all of them. The sample has 100,000 to 150,000 clones; around nine tenths are singletons. Looked up from germline, CDR1 is LGHNA and CDR2 is YNFKEQ. The CDR3 is 17 residues long. The trim removed 0 bases at V and 6 bases at J, leaving 9 bases unmatched. The source of this sequence is a middle-aged man in good health. Sequencing was carried out using blood. The chain employs TRBV4-2 and TRBJ2-2, with TRBD1 matching over 8 bases. The CDR3 reads CASSQDPRTGLAGELFF. The CDR3 nucleotides are TGTGCCAGCAGCCAAGATCCGCGGACAGGGCTTGCCGGGGAGCTGTTTTTT.